Shown below are 15 T cell receptor beta chains from a single sample sequenced in a study of shared clonotypes between healthy human individuals. Method: immunoSEQ multiplex PCR; TCRdb's copy keeps in-frame clones and lacks some. The sample consists of around 1.9 million clones, 85% to 95% of them appearing once. The naive CD8 fraction comprised CD45RO-negative cells positively selected for CCR7 and excluded terminally differentiated effector memory CD45RA+ cells. Sequenced material: naive CD8+ T cells from PBMCs. The receptor set was obtained from a man younger than 30 in good health. Some clones in this sample may be carry-over from other donors' samples.

A word on this clone: This specimen includes other DNA sequences encoding the same CDR3. V usage is TRBV29-1 and J usage is TRBJ2-1; the D gene is possibly TRBD2 (5 bases). Germline CDR1 reads SQVTM; CDR2 reads ANQGSEA. V dropped 4 bases and J dropped 0 bases, with 7 bases sitting between them. The CDR3 is 13 amino acids. The CDR3 sequence is CSVGGYSYNEQFF. For the CDR3, the DNA is TGCAGCGTTGGAGGGTACTCCTACAATGAGCAGTTCTTC.

The rearrangement joins TRBV7-9 to TRBJ2-2; maybe TRBD2 (6 bases). This CDR3 is 16 amino acids long. Per germline, CDR1 SEHNR and CDR2 FQNEAQ (reference sequence). V lost 2 bases, J lost 3 bases, and 13 bases lay in between. DNA of the CDR3: TGTGCCAGCAGCTTAATACCGACGGGAGACACCGGGGAGCTGTTTTTT. This sequence encodes CASSLIPTGDTGELFF.

The V and J genes are TRBV19 and TRBJ2-7; the match to TRBD2 covers 11 bases. The CDR3 spans 15 residues. Germline CDR1 reads LNHDA; CDR2 reads SQIVND (reference sequence). V dropped 6 bases and J dropped 2; count of bases not matched to a gene: 6. The CDR3, as DNA: TGTGCCAGTAGGAAGACTAGCGGGGAGACCTACGAGCAGTACTTC. It translates to CASRKTSGETYEQYF. Looking up the rest from reference TRBV19 and TRBJ2-7 gives the full variable domain: DGGITQSPKYLFRKEGQNVTLSCEQNLNHDAMYWYRQDPGQGLRLIYYSQIVNDFQKGDIAEGYSVSREKKESFPLTVTSAQKNPTAFYLCASRKTSGETYEQYFGPGTRLTVT.

The chain links TRBV6-5 to TRBJ2-5; no definite D call. The CDR3 is made up of 14 amino acids. Per the germline V gene, CDR1 is MNHEY and CDR2 is SVGAGI. V was trimmed by 6 bases and J by 5 bases, leaving 16 bases between them. The CDR3 DNA reads as TGTGCCAGCAGCCCGGGCCCTTCTGGGGAGACCCAGTACTTC. This translates into CASSPGPSGETQYF.

V gene TRBV19 combines with J gene TRBJ1-5; D ambiguous. V lost 2 bases to trimming and J lost 3 bases, with 11 bases between them. Germline CDR1 and CDR2: LNHDA and SQIVND (reference sequence). The CDR3 totals 15 residues. CDR3 in amino acids: CASSIWDGPNQPQHF. CDR3 sequence (DNA): TGTGCCAGTAGTATATGGGATGGACCCAATCAGCCCCAGCATTTT.

The rearrangement joins TRBV5-1 to TRBJ2-2; 7 nucleotides line up with TRBD1. V gave up 5 bases and J gave up 6 bases; unmatched junction bases: 16. There are 17 residues in the CDR3. Germline-derived CDR1 and CDR2 are SGHRS and YFSETQ. For the CDR3, the DNA is TGCGCCAGCAGTCCTCCGGCGACAGGGAGTTCACCCGGGGAGCTGTTTTTT. Translation: CASSPPATGSSPGELFF. Together with reference TRBV5-1 and TRBJ2-2, the CDR3 gives the full variable domain: KAGVTQTPRYLIKTRGQQVTLSCSPISGHRSVSWYQQTPGQGLQFLFEYFSETQRNKGNFPGRFSGRQFSNSRSEMNVSTLELGDSALYLCASSPPATGSSPGELFFGEGSRLTVL.

The chain couples TRBV7-6 to TRBJ2-7, with TRBD2 matching 9 bases. CDR3 length: 16 amino acids. Trimming at V came to 5 bases and at J to 6 bases, leaving 14 bases not matched to a gene. CDR1 and CDR2 (germline): SGHVS, FNYEAQ. The CDR3 sequence is CASSPPSGGRASEQYF. The CDR3 DNA sequence: TGTGCCAGCAGCCCCCCTTCGGGCGGGAGGGCCAGCGAGCAGTACTTC.

The chain links TRBV28 to TRBJ2-1, with D tentatively TRBD2 (7 bases). Trimming left V 5 bases short and J 8 bases short, with 16 bases between. Germline CDR1 reads MDHEN; CDR2 reads SYDVKM. This CDR3 spans 14 amino acids. CDR3 residues: CASSPVGGQDEQFF. The CDR3 region has the DNA TGTGCCAGCAGTCCGGTGGGGGGGCAAGATGAGCAGTTCTTC.

Only a few counts were recorded for this clone. The chain's CDR3 is CASRQLSETNTGELFF. The CDR3 DNA reads TGTGCCAGCAGACAATTGTCCGAAACGAACACCGGGGAGCTGTTTTTT. The genes are TRBV28 and TRBJ2-2; D remains ambiguous. The V and J ends lost 6 bases and 0 bases respectively, with 14 bases between them. The germline V gene has CDR1 MDHEN and CDR2 SYDVKM. This CDR3 has 16 amino acids.

This rearrangement joins TRBV6-1 to TRBJ2-1; a possible D gene is TRBD2 (6 bases). The ends were cut back, 11 bases at V and 3 bases at J, with 17 bases in the middle. The CDR3 has 14 residues. Germline loops: CDR1 MNHNS, CDR2 SASEGT. The CDR3 sequence is CAGAQDYLYNEQFF. The CDR3 coding sequence is TGTGCCGGGGCTCAGGACTACCTCTACAATGAGCAGTTCTTC.

The chain links TRBV4-1 to TRBJ2-1, with D perhaps matching TRBD1 or TRBD2 (5 bases each). V was cut by 1 base and J by 5 bases, with 15 bases left in between. This CDR3 region has 16 residues. Germline V gene lookup returns CDR1 MGHRA and CDR2 YSYEKL. The CDR3 DNA is TGCGCCAGCAGCCAAGGTTGGGGGATACGACACAATGAGCAGTTCTTC. It yields the protein CASSQGWGIRHNEQFF.

This sequence joins TRBV4-2 and TRBJ1-5; TRBD1 aligns across 10 bases. Germline V CDR1 and CDR2: LGHNA, YNFKEQ. Trimming removed 0 bases from V and 5 bases from J; junction bases left unmatched: 4. CDR3 length equals 16 residues. The CDR3 DNA follows: TGTGCCAGCAGCCAAGATCGTGGGACAGGGGATCAGCCCCAGCATTTT. Residues: CASSQDRGTGDQPQHF.

The rearrangement joins TRBV28 to TRBJ2-7, with D uncertain. CDR3 length: 17 residues. V was shortened by 6 bases and J by 0 bases, with 21 bases between the two germline ends. From germline, CDR1 is MDHEN and CDR2 SYDVKM. The chain's CDR3 is CASRYDRRQPISYEQYF. As DNA, the CDR3 is TGTGCCAGCAGGTACGACCGACGACAACCCATCTCCTACGAGCAGTACTTC. Using reference TRBV28 and TRBJ2-7 for the parts outside the CDR3, the full variable domain is DVKVTQSSRYLVKRTGEKVFLECVQDMDHENMFWYRQDPGLGLRLIYFSYDVKMKEKGDIPEGYSVSREKKERFSLILESASTNQTSMYLCASRYDRRQPISYEQYFGPGTRLTVT.

The chain recombines TRBV4-1 with TRBJ2-1; the D gene is possibly TRBD2 (5 bases). Trimming took off 4 bases at V and 1 base at J, with 8 bases between the two ends. CDR3 length: 14 amino acids. CDR1 and CDR2 (germline): MGHRA, YSYEKL. For the CDR3, the DNA is TGCGCCAGCAGCCTTGGGAGATCCTACAATGAGCAGTTCTTC. Translation gives CASSLGRSYNEQFF.

The chain joins TRBV6-1 to TRBJ1-3; D is undetermined. The CDR3 extends over 17 amino acids. Trimming removed 1 base from V and 3 bases from J, with 16 bases in between. Germline V gene data show CDR1 as MNHNS and CDR2 as SASEGT. The CDR3 here is CASSEVSWVGIGNTIYF. The CDR3 DNA sequence: TGTGCCAGCAGTGAAGTATCTTGGGTAGGGATTGGAAACACCATATATTTT.